The 29 T cell receptor beta chains listed next were all sequenced from one sample in a study of blood T cell repertoires in COVID-19. Sequenced by immunoSEQ multiplex PCR; TCRdb stores in-frame clones only, minus some. The table lists 200,000 to 250,000 clones, around 90% of them singletons. The specimen was peripheral blood. The receptors were gathered from a man older than 75 with acute or convalescent COVID-19.

The chain combines TRBV5-1 with TRBJ2-1; 10 bases are shared with TRBD2. Unmatched junction bases numbered 4, after V lost 4 bases and J lost 3 bases. From germline, CDR1 is SGHRS and CDR2 YFSETQ. This CDR3 is 15 amino acids long. Here the CDR3 reads CASSPTSGNYNEQFF. The CDR3 DNA is TGCGCCAGCAGCCCTACTAGCGGGAACTACAATGAGCAGTTCTTC.

The DNA for the CDR3 is TGTGCCAGCAGCCAGCTTAGGGGGCTAAACATTCAGTACTTC. It codes for CASSQLRGLNIQYF. The gene calls are TRBV5-6 and TRBJ2-4; 7 bases agree with TRBD1. Germline values: CDR1 SGHDT, CDR2 YYEEEE. The CDR3 is made up of 14 amino acids. The V segment lost 4 bases and the J segment 6 bases; nucleotides outside the gene matches: 7. The complete variable domain, with remaining parts taken from reference TRBV5-6 and TRBJ2-4, reads DAGVTQSPTHLIKTRGQQVTLRCSPKSGHDTVSWYQQALGQGPQFIFQYYEEEERQRGNFPDRFSGHQFPNYSSELNVNALLLGDSALYLCASSQLRGLNIQYFGAGTRLSVL.

The chain carries TRBV3-1 (or the pseudogene TRBV3-2) and TRBJ2-7; 12 bases line up with TRBD2. The germline V gene encodes CDR1 LGHDT and CDR2 YNNKEL (reference sequence). V shed 2 bases, J shed 4 bases, and the junction held 6 bases outside the gene matches. This CDR3 region has 16 residues. Here the CDR3 DNA reads TGTGCCAGCAGCCAACCGGGACTAGCGGGTATATACGAGCAGTACTTC. It translates to CASSQPGLAGIYEQYF.

The rearrangement links TRBV19 to TRBJ1-4, with 10 bases aligning to TRBD1. Germline values: CDR1 LNHDA, CDR2 SQIVND (reference sequence). This CDR3 has 18 residues. The J segment lost 10 bases and the V segment lost 1 base, leaving 15 bases of the junction unmatched. CDR3 nucleotide sequence: TGTGCCAGTAGTATAGCAGGGGACAGGGGCGTAAGGCAAGGAAAACTGTTTTTT. Its protein product is CASSIAGDRGVRQGKLFF.

This chain connects TRBV6-6 to TRBJ1-4; the D gene is possibly TRBD1 (5 bases). The CDR3 consists of 15 residues. CDR1 MNHNY and CDR2 SVGAGI come from the germline V gene (reference sequence). Trimming stripped 6 bases from V and 5 bases from J, with 16 bases between. The CDR3 DNA follows: TGTGCCAGCAGCTTTACAGGTTCTAAAAATGAAAAACTGTTTTTT. Encoded protein: CASSFTGSKNEKLFF.

V gene TRBV5-1 combines with J gene TRBJ2-1, with 9 bases aligning to TRBD2. Germline V lookup: CDR1 SGHRS, CDR2 YFSETQ. The V gene end was trimmed by 0 bases and the J gene end by 1 base; junction bases not matched to a gene: 5. This CDR3 has 17 amino acids. The chain's CDR3 is CASSLVPTSGSYNEQFF. For the CDR3, the DNA is TGCGCCAGCAGCTTGGTGCCTACTAGCGGGTCCTACAATGAGCAGTTCTTC.

This clone occurred once. CDR3 protein: CASSYHGTSGMNEQFF. The CDR3 bases are TGTGCCAGCAGCTACCATGGGACTAGCGGGATGAATGAGCAGTTCTTC. The chain uses TRBV11-2 and TRBJ2-1, with 13 nucleotides matching TRBD2. The germline CDR1 and CDR2 sequences are SGHAT and FQNNGV. The V segment lost 4 bases and the J segment 7 bases; nucleotides outside the gene matches: 7. The CDR3 is made up of 16 amino acids.

The genes are TRBV4-2 and TRBJ2-4, with D possibly being TRBD1 (5 bases). V lost 1 base to trimming and J lost 5 bases, with 6 bases between them. This CDR3 contains 13 residues. The germline V gene encodes CDR1 LGHNA and CDR2 YNFKEQ. The DNA of the CDR3 is TGTGCCAGCAGCCAAGTAGGGGAAAACATTCAGTACTTC. This translates into CASSQVGENIQYF.

The chain joins TRBV9 to TRBJ1-2, with 7 nucleotides matching TRBD1. The CDR3 totals 16 residues. The germline CDR1 and CDR2 sequences are SGDLS and YYNGEE. Unmatched junction bases numbered 11, after V lost 3 bases and J lost 3 bases. CDR3 region: CASSDHIGGRDYGYTF. The DNA of the CDR3 is TGTGCCAGCAGCGATCACATAGGGGGCAGGGACTATGGCTACACCTTC.

The gene calls are TRBV27 and TRBJ1-2; 8 bases line up with TRBD1. The CDR3 runs to 15 residues. Germline V gives CDR1 MNHEY, CDR2 SMNVEV (reference sequence). The trim removed 2 bases at V and 1 base at J, leaving 3 bases unmatched. The CDR3 region has the DNA TGTGCCAGCAGTTTAGGGACAGGATTTAACTATGGCTACACCTTC. Translation gives CASSLGTGFNYGYTF.

The rearrangement links TRBV9 to TRBJ2-7; TRBD1 matches at 7 bases. CDR1 is SGDLS, CDR2 YYNGEE, per germline. Trimming at V came to 4 bases and at J to 0 bases, leaving 4 bases not matched to a gene. The CDR3 totals 14 residues. The CDR3 DNA sequence: TGTGCCAGCAGCCCACAGGGGACCTCCTACGAGCAGTACTTC. It encodes CASSPQGTSYEQYF.

In its sample, this clone was seen a few times. This sample includes further DNA sequences coding for the same CDR3. J is TRBJ1-1 and V is TRBV7-2; no definite D call. The CDR3 is made up of 13 amino acids. Trimming took 2 bases from V and 1 from J, leaving 5 bases between them. The germline V gene has CDR1 SGHTA and CDR2 FQGNSA. This chain's CDR3 is CASSLTENTEAFF. In DNA, the CDR3 is TGTGCCAGCAGCTTAACTGAGAACACTGAAGCTTTCTTT. The full variable domain, completed using reference TRBV7-2 and TRBJ1-1, is GAGVSQSPSNKVTEKGKDVELRCDPISGHTALYWYRQSLGQGLEFLIYFQGNSAPDKSGLPSDRFSAERTGGSVSTLTIQRTQQEDSAVYLCASSLTENTEAFFGQGTRLTVV.

V and J are TRBV9 and TRBJ1-3, with TRBD1 as a possible D gene (6 bases). V was clipped by 2 bases and J by 3 bases, with 9 bases between them. The CDR3 totals 14 residues. Germline lookup yields CDR1 SGDLS and CDR2 YYNGEE. The CDR3 is CASSVEGDGNTIYF. The CDR3 bases are TGTGCCAGCAGCGTTGAGGGGGATGGAAACACCATATATTTT.

The CDR3 nucleotides read TGTGCCAGTACCAGGGACAGAAGATCGAACACTGAAGCTTTCTTT. It translates to CASTRDRRSNTEAFF. This chain uses TRBV19 with TRBJ1-1; 7 positions agree with TRBD1. V trimming: 7 bases; J trimming: 1 base; junction bases outside the gene matches: 9. The CDR3 contains 15 residues. CDR1 LNHDA and CDR2 SQIVND come from the germline V gene (reference sequence). The complete variable domain, with remaining parts taken from reference TRBV19 and TRBJ1-1, reads DGGITQSPKYLFRKEGQNVTLSCEQNLNHDAMYWYRQDPGQGLRLIYYSQIVNDFQKGDIAEGYSVSREKKESFPLTVTSAQKNPTAFYLCASTRDRRSNTEAFFGQGTRLTVV.

J is TRBJ1-4 and V is TRBV3-1 (or the pseudogene TRBV3-2); the D is unclear. Germline CDR1 reads LGHDT; CDR2 reads YNNKEL (reference sequence). There are 14 residues in the CDR3. V lost 1 base to trimming and J lost 7 bases, with 10 bases between them. DNA for the CDR3: TGTGCCAGCAGCCAAGGGCTCTCTGTTGAAAAACTGTTTTTT. Its translation: CASSQGLSVEKLFF.

Details on this clone: Within the sample, other DNA sequences also encode this same CDR3. The chain carries TRBV18 and TRBJ2-5, with TRBD1 identical over 7 bases. V trimming: 3 bases; J trimming: 2 bases; junction bases outside the gene matches: 0. The CDR3 is 13 residues long. From germline, CDR1 is KGHSH and CDR2 LQKENI. The CDR3 DNA sequence: TGTGCCAGCTCACCGGGACAGCAAGAGACCCAGTACTTC. It translates to CASSPGQQETQYF.

The table lists this clone with a count of one. The chain couples TRBV7-2 to TRBJ2-7; 9 bases are a match to TRBD1. The CDR3 covers 15 residues. Looked up from germline, CDR1 is SGHTA and CDR2 is FQGNSA. V trimming: 5 bases; J trimming: 4 bases; junction bases outside the gene matches: 9. CDR3 residues: CASSPNTGGRYEQYF. CDR3 nucleotides: TGTGCCAGCAGCCCAAATACAGGGGGCAGATACGAGCAGTACTTC. The complete variable domain, with remaining parts taken from reference TRBV7-2 and TRBJ2-7, reads GAGVSQSPSNKVTEKGKDVELRCDPISGHTALYWYRQSLGQGLEFLIYFQGNSAPDKSGLPSDRFSAERTGGSVSTLTIQRTQQEDSAVYLCASSPNTGGRYEQYFGPGTRLTVT.

This chain joins TRBV5-6 and TRBJ2-5; 12 bases agree with TRBD2. Trimming removed 4 bases from V and 4 bases from J; junction bases left unmatched: 2. The CDR3 sequence is 14 residues long. The germline V gene encodes CDR1 SGHDT and CDR2 YYEEEE. CDR3 sequence: CASSLLAGGETQYF. The DNA for the CDR3 is TGTGCCAGCAGCCTACTAGCGGGGGGAGAGACCCAGTACTTC.

J is TRBJ2-1 and V is TRBV28, with 7 positions matching TRBD1. CDR1 is MDHEN, CDR2 SYDVKM, per germline. The V segment lost 6 bases and the J segment 6 bases; nucleotides outside the gene matches: 11. This CDR3 spans 15 amino acids. CDR3 sequence: CASSLRGPIPNEQFF. CDR3 DNA: TGTGCCAGCAGCCTGAGGGGGCCGATCCCCAATGAGCAGTTCTTC.

For this clone: Distinct nucleotide sequences in the sample also encode this CDR3. The rearrangement joins TRBV28 to TRBJ2-1; D perhaps matches TRBD1 (5 bases). Germline V gives CDR1 MDHEN, CDR2 SYDVKM. Trimming stripped 2 bases from V and 0 bases from J, with 5 bases between. The CDR3 loop spans 14 amino acids. The CDR3 reads CASSLRGSYNEQFF. The DNA of the CDR3 is TGTGCCAGCAGTTTAAGGGGCTCCTACAATGAGCAGTTCTTC.

This rearrangement joins TRBV19 to TRBJ2-7; TRBD2 is a possible D gene (6 bases). Germline CDR1 LNHDA, CDR2 SQIVND (reference sequence). V was pared by 5 bases and J by 6 bases, with 14 bases between. The CDR3 length is 13 residues. CDR3 loop: CASSSRTNGEQYF. CDR3 in DNA: TGTGCCAGTAGTTCACGGACTAACGGCGAGCAGTACTTC.

The genes are TRBV5-4 and TRBJ1-4; possibly TRBD1 for D (5 bases). The V end was cut by 4 bases, the J end by 4 bases, with 11 bases between. The CDR3 runs 14 residues. The germline V gene has CDR1 SGHNT and CDR2 YYREEE (reference sequence). The CDR3, as DNA: TGTGCCAGCAGCGTACGGGGGGGTAATGAAAAACTGTTTTTT. Its protein product is CASSVRGGNEKLFF.

V is TRBV4-3 and J is TRBJ2-5, with 11 bases lining up with TRBD2. CDR3 length: 18 residues. With V trimmed by 0 bases and J by 6 bases, 12 bases remained unmatched. CDR1 LGHNA and CDR2 YSLEER come from the germline V gene. The CDR3 here is CASSQDSTSGGLLKTQYF. In DNA form, the CDR3 reads TGCGCCAGCAGCCAAGATAGTACTAGCGGGGGCCTTCTTAAGACCCAGTACTTC.

This sequence joins TRBV6-2 or TRBV6-3 and TRBJ2-1; weak D call: TRBD1 (5 bases). This CDR3 has 14 residues. Trimming took off 0 bases at V and 8 bases at J, with 11 bases between the two ends. Germline CDR1 MNHEY, CDR2 SVGEGT. The CDR3 nucleotides read TGTGCCAGCAGTTACTCGATTTCCAGGGATGAGCAGTTCTTC. Encoded protein: CASSYSISRDEQFF.

The chain combines TRBV7-2 with TRBJ1-1; D uncertain. Germline CDR1 reads SGHTA; CDR2 reads FQGNSA. Trimming took off 3 bases at V and 4 bases at J, with 9 bases between the two ends. The CDR3 is 13 amino acids. Here the CDR3 DNA reads TGTGCCAGCAGCTTGTCACAGATCACTGAAGCTTTCTTT. It encodes CASSLSQITEAFF.

The chain is built from TRBV15 and TRBJ1-1; 8 nucleotides match TRBD1. J was trimmed by 4 bases and V by 3 bases; bases with no gene match: 4. The V gene's germline CDR1 is LNHNV and CDR2 YYDKDF (reference sequence). The CDR3 length is 14 residues. Here the CDR3 reads CATSSRQGFTEAFF. The CDR3 coding sequence is TGTGCCACCAGCAGCAGACAGGGGTTCACTGAAGCTTTCTTT. Variable domain in full (rest from reference TRBV15 and TRBJ1-1): DAMVIQNPRYQVTQFGKPVTLSCSQTLNHNVMYWYQQKSSQAPKLLFHYYDKDFNNEADTPDNFQSRRPNTSFCFLDIRSPGLGDTAMYLCATSSRQGFTEAFFGQGTRLTVV.

The CDR3 protein is CASSFPGQGQDLYGYTF. Here the CDR3 DNA reads TGTGCCAGCAGTTTCCCTGGACAGGGGCAGGACCTCTATGGCTACACCTTC. This chain joins TRBV6-2 or TRBV6-3 and TRBJ1-2; 9 nucleotides align to TRBD1. With 4 bases clipped from V and 4 bases from J, the junction kept 13 bases outside the gene matches. This CDR3 comprises 17 residues. Per the germline V gene, CDR1 is MNHEY and CDR2 is SVGEGT.

The rearrangement joins TRBV2 to TRBJ2-7, with 7 bases identical to TRBD1. The trim removed 3 bases at V and 5 bases at J, leaving 7 bases unmatched. The germline V gene has CDR1 SNHLY and CDR2 FYNNEI. The CDR3 totals 14 residues. CDR3 loop: CASSEPQTGHEQYF. In nucleotides, the CDR3 is TGTGCCAGCAGTGAGCCGCAGACAGGGCACGAGCAGTACTTC.

V gene TRBV7-9 combines with J gene TRBJ2-3; 7 positions agree with TRBD1. The V gene end was trimmed by 4 bases and the J gene end by 1 base; junction bases not matched to a gene: 8. CDR3 length: 16 amino acids. CDR1 and CDR2 from the germline V gene are SEHNR and FQNEAQ (reference sequence). This chain's CDR3 is CASSSTYRGRTDTQYF. The CDR3 bases are TGTGCCAGCAGCTCCACATACAGGGGACGCACAGATACGCAGTATTTT.